The source of this T cell receptor beta chain is a study of cytomegalovirus exposure and HLA in healthy donors. Study observations and caveats: The classifier was said to identify cytomegalovirus status with high specificity and sensitivity. Earlier findings revealed that most TCR beta V segments proved productive either about 90% or about 30% of the time.

This PCR relied on a set of 60 Vbeta primers and 13 Jbeta primers. Measured with immunoSEQ multiplex PCR; TCRdb has only the in-frame clones, and not every one. The table shows tens of thousands of clones, with roughly 73% occurring only once. The CDR3 has 15 amino acids. Trimming shortened V by 1 base and J by 4 bases, and 10 bases separated the two germline ends. Germline assignment: CDR1 MGHRA and CDR2 YSYEKL. This clone was detected once. The target antigen is unknown. What was sequenced was PBMCs. The chain links TRBV4-1 to TRBJ2-2; D might be TRBD2 (6 bases). This sequence was found in a male donor in good health and CMV-seropositive. This CDR3 reads CASSQVGGGTGELFF. CDR3 nucleotide sequence: TGCGCCAGCAGCCAAGTTGGGGGAGGCACCGGGGAGCTGTTTTTT.